These 27 T cell receptor beta chains were sequenced from one sample in a study of cytomegalovirus exposure and HLA in healthy donors. PCR primers comprised 60 Vbeta and 13 Jbeta primers. TCRdb's copy holds only in-frame clones and misses some; the assay was immunoSEQ multiplex PCR. The sample lists about 160,000 clones; approximately 80% were seen once. Source material: PBMCs. The source is a woman in her forties or fifties in good health and CMV-seronegative.

The chain links TRBV5-1 to TRBJ2-5, with 7 bases that match TRBD1. This CDR3 contains 15 residues. From germline, CDR1 is SGHRS and CDR2 YFSETQ. V was clipped by 4 bases and J by 2 bases; unmatched bases: 8. CDR3: CASSPNRQGQETQYF. The CDR3 coding sequence is TGCGCCAGCAGCCCAAACAGACAGGGACAAGAGACCCAGTACTTC.

The V gene is TRBV19, the J gene TRBJ1-3, with 7 bases matching TRBD1. Looked up from germline, CDR1 is LNHDA and CDR2 is SQIVND (reference sequence). After removal of 7 bases from V and 4 bases from J, the junction contained 10 bases not matched to a gene. This CDR3 comprises 15 residues. Here the CDR3 DNA reads TGTGCCAGTAAAACATCGGGACAGTTCGGAAACACCATATATTTT. Translated, it gives CASKTSGQFGNTIYF.

This chain links TRBV27 with TRBJ2-5, with 10 positions matching TRBD2. Germline CDR1 MNHEY, CDR2 SMNVEV (reference sequence). J was trimmed by 4 bases and V by 10 bases; bases with no gene match: 6. CDR3 length equals 13 residues. CDR3: CATSASGGETQYF. The DNA for the CDR3 is TGTGCCACTTCGGCTAGCGGGGGAGAGACCCAGTACTTC.

This clone came up a few times. The rearrangement uses TRBV7-8 and TRBJ2-5; 10 bases align to TRBD2. CDR3 size: 16 residues. CDR1 is SGHVS, CDR2 FQNEAQ, per germline. The V segment lost 5 bases and the J segment 4 bases; nucleotides outside the gene matches: 10. The CDR3 bases are TGTGCCAGCAGCGCATTAGCGGGGGGCACGGGAGAGACCCAGTACTTC. Protein: CASSALAGGTGETQYF.

The J gene is TRBJ1-6, the V gene TRBV28, with 7 bases that match TRBD1. Trimming at V came to 6 bases and at J to 6 bases, leaving 8 bases not matched to a gene. The CDR3 runs to 15 residues. CDR1 is MDHEN, CDR2 SYDVKM, per germline. The CDR3 protein is CASRRRQGGNSPLHF. CDR3 DNA: TGTGCCAGCAGACGCAGACAGGGAGGTAATTCACCCCTCCACTTT.

This sequence joins TRBV15 and TRBJ2-3; 10 bases line up with TRBD2. The junction had 10 bases not matched to a gene; V was cut back by 5 bases and J by 5 bases. Germline V gene data show CDR1 as LNHNV and CDR2 as YYDKDF (reference sequence). The CDR3 covers 16 residues. The CDR3 spells CATSSRAGGWGDTQYF. CDR3 nucleotide sequence: TGTGCCACCAGCTCCCGAGCGGGAGGGTGGGGAGATACGCAGTATTTT.

This clone was counted only a few times. The rearrangement links TRBV23-1 to TRBJ2-3; tentative D call: TRBD2 (6 bases). TRBV23-1 is placed among ORFs of uncertain function. Between the trimmed V and J ends, which lost 2 bases and 2 bases, there was a span of 14 bases. This CDR3 contains 16 residues. The CDR3 sequence is CASSQTPGTSTDTQYF. As DNA, the CDR3 is TGCGCCAGCAGTCAAACCCCCGGGACTTCCACAGATACGCAGTATTTT.

As to this clone: Additional DNA sequences in this sample encode the identical CDR3. The V call is TRBV18, the J call TRBJ2-2; the D is unclear. CDR1 is KGHSH and CDR2 is LQKENI in the germline V gene. V lost 2 bases, J lost 0 bases, and 7 bases lay in between. The CDR3 consists of 15 residues. The CDR3 region has the DNA TGTGCCAGCTCACCAGGTACACCGAACACCGGGGAGCTGTTTTTT. It yields the protein CASSPGTPNTGELFF.

To note about this clone: Relative to the germline gene, one junction end is altered; a read error may explain this. This chain links TRBV4-3 with TRBJ2-1; D is possibly TRBD1 (6 bases). Per germline, CDR1 LGHNA and CDR2 YSLEER. The CDR3 extends over 14 amino acids. The DNA for the CDR3 is TGCGCCAGCAGCCAACTTACAGGGATCAATGAGCAGCTCTTC. This gives the protein CASSQLTGINEQLF.

This clone came up a few times. The chain is built from TRBV15 and TRBJ2-5; 8 nucleotides align to TRBD2. CDR3 size: 16 residues. CDR1 is LNHNV, CDR2 YYDKDF, per germline (reference sequence). V shed 2 bases, J shed 3 bases, and the junction held 8 bases outside the gene matches. The CDR3 protein is CATSRRPTGREETQYF. CDR3 nucleotides: TGTGCCACCAGCAGACGACCAACCGGGAGGGAAGAGACCCAGTACTTC. Looking up the rest from reference TRBV15 and TRBJ2-5 gives the full variable domain: DAMVIQNPRYQVTQFGKPVTLSCSQTLNHNVMYWYQQKSSQAPKLLFHYYDKDFNNEADTPDNFQSRRPNTSFCFLDIRSPGLGDTAMYLCATSRRPTGREETQYFGPGTRLLVL.

V gene TRBV6-5 combines with J gene TRBJ1-5, with 10 bases matching TRBD1. Germline assignment: CDR1 MNHEY and CDR2 SVGAGI. This CDR3 comprises 14 residues. The junction had 5 bases not matched to a gene; V was cut back by 7 bases and J by 5 bases. Here the CDR3 reads CASMLTGGHQPQHF. The CDR3 nucleotides are TGTGCCAGCATGCTGACAGGGGGCCATCAGCCCCAGCATTTT.

The gene calls are TRBV5-4 and TRBJ2-7, with 9 positions matching TRBD1. The CDR3 is made up of 12 amino acids. The V and J ends lost 4 bases and 6 bases, in that order; junction bases with no gene match: 2. The germline gives CDR1 SGHNT, CDR2 YYREEE (reference sequence). CDR3 region: CASSRTGAEQYF. CDR3 nucleotide sequence: TGTGCCAGCAGCCGGACAGGGGCCGAGCAGTACTTC.

The J gene is TRBJ2-7, the V gene TRBV6-1; no clear D gene. Germline CDR1 reads MNHNS; CDR2 reads SASEGT. The CDR3 loop spans 11 amino acids. The V gene lost 8 bases and the J gene lost 2 bases, with 7 bases spanning the gap. CDR3 coding DNA: TGTGCCAGCCGTTCGGCCTACGAGCAGTACTTC. Amino acid sequence: CASRSAYEQYF.

V usage is TRBV14 and J usage is TRBJ1-1; 12 positions agree with TRBD1. The junction had 13 bases not matched to a gene; V was cut back by 4 bases and J by 1 base. The germline V gene has CDR1 SGHDN and CDR2 FVKESK. This CDR3 has 19 residues. CDR3 residues: CASSPSPGTGGRGNTEAFF. CDR3 in DNA: TGTGCCAGCAGCCCTTCCCCCGGGACAGGGGGCAGAGGGAACACTGAAGCTTTCTTT.

This chain joins TRBV25-1 and TRBJ1-1, with 7 bases lining up with TRBD1. The ends lost 5 bases at V and 3 bases at J; junction bases unmatched: 3. CDR1 and CDR2 from the germline V gene are MGHDK and SYGVNS. The CDR3 length is 13 residues. The CDR3 sequence is CASSYTGDTEAFF. The CDR3, as DNA: TGTGCCAGCAGTTATACAGGGGACACTGAAGCTTTCTTT.

The chain joins TRBV18 to TRBJ2-1; D unresolved. CDR1 is KGHSH, CDR2 LQKENI, per germline. Between the trimmed V and J ends, which lost 2 bases and 9 bases, there was a span of 20 bases. CDR3 length: 16 residues. The CDR3 region has the DNA TGTGCCAGCTCACCAAACGCAGTGTCATCGAGGATTGAGCAGTTCTTC. It translates to CASSPNAVSSRIEQFF.

This chain links TRBV19 with TRBJ2-3; 8 positions match TRBD1. The CDR3 runs 15 residues. CDR1 is LNHDA, CDR2 SQIVND, per germline (reference sequence). V lost 7 bases and J lost 1; bases outside the gene matches: 7. The CDR3 sequence: CASTPGQGRTDTQYF. The CDR3 bases are TGTGCCAGTACACCCGGACAGGGCCGCACAGATACGCAGTATTTT. Using reference TRBV19 and TRBJ2-3 for the parts outside the CDR3, the full variable domain is DGGITQSPKYLFRKEGQNVTLSCEQNLNHDAMYWYRQDPGQGLRLIYYSQIVNDFQKGDIAEGYSVSREKKESFPLTVTSAQKNPTAFYLCASTPGQGRTDTQYFGPGTRLTVL.

This clone was detected a few times. The chain recombines TRBV5-4 with TRBJ1-3; a possible D gene is TRBD1 (5 bases). The germline CDR1 and CDR2 sequences are SGHNT and YYREEE (reference sequence). The V end was cut by 1 base, the J end by 7 bases, with 12 bases between. This CDR3 is built from 14 residues. CDR3 loop: CASSLRGNRNTIYF. The CDR3 bases are TGTGCCAGCAGCTTGCGGGGGAACCGCAACACCATATATTTT.

Points on this clone: No conserved phenylalanine or tryptophan ends this CDR3, so it is likely a read error. The limits of the CDR3 on the DNA are not certain, so only TCRdb's listed CDR3 is given. This rearrangement joins TRBV6-1 to TRBJ2-7; TRBD1 is taken as the D call from the table, unchecked against the DNA. Germline lookup yields CDR1 MNHNS and CDR2 SASEGT. The CDR3 is 13 amino acids in total, end residues counted. The CDR3 sequence: CASSPLDTIVGLL.

The chain has TRBV7-2 and TRBJ1-1, with 9 bases aligning to TRBD1. The V segment lost 2 bases and the J segment 4 bases; nucleotides outside the gene matches: 8. There are 16 residues in the CDR3. From germline, CDR1 is SGHTA and CDR2 FQGNSA. CDR3 nucleotides: TGTGCCAGCAGCTTAAGGACAGGGGCGTTTGGCACTGAAGCTTTCTTT. Its protein product is CASSLRTGAFGTEAFF. The whole variable domain, remainder taken from reference TRBV7-2 and TRBJ1-1, is GAGVSQSPSNKVTEKGKDVELRCDPISGHTALYWYRQSLGQGLEFLIYFQGNSAPDKSGLPSDRFSAERTGGSVSTLTIQRTQQEDSAVYLCASSLRTGAFGTEAFFGQGTRLTVV.

This clone was seen only a few times. J is TRBJ1-2 and V is TRBV11-2; possibly TRBD1 for D (5 bases). Germline-derived CDR1 and CDR2 are SGHAT and FQNNGV. Deletions cut 7 bases from V and 0 bases from J, with 18 bases between. The CDR3 length is 16 residues. CDR3 protein: CASTRDEARANYGYTF. CDR3 DNA: TGTGCCAGCACGCGGGACGAGGCGCGAGCTAACTATGGCTACACCTTC.

This clone was detected only a few times. The J gene is TRBJ1-1, the V gene TRBV2; the D is unclear. Trimming pared 9 bases from V and 1 base from J, leaving 12 bases between. The CDR3 runs 13 residues. Looked up from germline, CDR1 is SNHLY and CDR2 is FYNNEI. In DNA form, the CDR3 reads TGTGCCAGAGTACAGCTTTCGAACACTGAAGCTTTCTTT. Residues: CARVQLSNTEAFF.

V usage is TRBV7-2 and J usage is TRBJ1-1, with a possible D match to TRBD1 (5 bases). The CDR3 runs 14 residues. Germline CDR1 is SGHTA and CDR2 is FQGNSA. The germline V and J ends were trimmed by 5 bases and 1 base, with 11 bases remaining between them. CDR3 residues: CASSVRQRNTEAFF. In nucleotides, the CDR3 is TGTGCCAGCAGCGTACGACAGAGGAACACTGAAGCTTTCTTT.

V usage is TRBV4-1 and J usage is TRBJ1-4; 12 nucleotides line up with TRBD1. Trimming removed 4 bases from V and 7 bases from J; junction bases left unmatched: 13. This CDR3 has 18 residues. CDR1 and CDR2 (germline): MGHRA, YSYEKL. The CDR3 DNA sequence: TGCGCCAGCAGCCCAGAAATCGGGACAGGGGGCGTCCGTGAAAAACTGTTTTTT. Protein sequence: CASSPEIGTGGVREKLFF.

The rearrangement links TRBV9 to TRBJ2-6, with D possibly matching TRBD1 (6 bases). This CDR3 comprises 17 residues. Germline CDR1 is SGDLS and CDR2 is YYNGEE. V was cut by 4 bases and J by 0 bases, with 14 bases left in between. This chain's CDR3 is CASSPTDRPSGANVLTF. The CDR3 bases are TGTGCCAGCAGCCCTACCGACAGGCCCTCTGGGGCCAACGTCCTGACTTTC. Full variable domain (remainder filled in from reference TRBV9 and TRBJ2-6): DSGVTQTPKHLITATGQRVTLRCSPRSGDLSVYWYQQSLDQGLQFLIQYYNGEERAKGNILERFSAQQFPDLHSELNLSSLELGDSALYFCASSPTDRPSGANVLTFGAGSRLTVL.

This rearrangement joins TRBV5-1 to TRBJ2-5; 12 positions match TRBD2. There are 18 residues in the CDR3. The germline CDR1 and CDR2 sequences are SGHRS and YFSETQ. The V and J ends lost 7 bases and 1 base, in that order; junction bases with no gene match: 14. The CDR3 sequence is CASAIGLAGLPAQETQYF. CDR3 nucleotide sequence: TGCGCCAGCGCTATAGGACTAGCGGGACTCCCCGCCCAAGAGACCCAGTACTTC.

CDR3 loop: CASIKPTGPSGNTIYF. DNA of the CDR3: TGTGCCAGCATAAAACCGACAGGTCCCTCTGGAAACACCATATATTTT. V gene TRBV28 combines with J gene TRBJ1-3; D is possibly TRBD1 (6 bases). Trimming removed 7 bases at V and 0 bases at J, with 16 bases between. The CDR3 is 16 residues long. CDR1 and CDR2 from the germline V gene are MDHEN and SYDVKM.